This record covers a single T cell receptor (beta chain). The CDR3 has 14 amino acids. V lost 5 bases, J lost 4 bases, and 13 bases lay in between. CDR1 is SEHNR and CDR2 is FQNEAQ in the germline V gene (reference sequence). This sample was taken from a study of cytomegalovirus exposure and HLA in healthy donors. Vbeta (60) and Jbeta (13) primers were used in the PCR. Produced via immunoSEQ multiplex PCR; TCRdb's table is partial and in-frame only. The sample contains some 85,000 clones, less than 85% of which appear only once. The clonotype originates from a man aged 18 to 35 in good health and CMV-seronegative. Sequenced material: PBMCs. This chain uses TRBV7-9 with TRBJ2-3; D perhaps matches TRBD2 (5 bases). The CDR3: CASSTEGRSDTQYF. DNA for the CDR3: TGTGCCAGCAGCACCGAGGGCCGGTCAGATACGCAGTATTTT.